The next 30 T cell receptor beta chains were all read from a single sample in a study of Ad26.COV2.S vaccination and SARS-CoV-2 variants. Treatment specified: approximately 18 received Ad26.COV2.S at low or high dose, single or two shots; five or six received placebo; per-sample allocation not given. Specimen acquisition occurred on day 63 following the initial vaccine or placebo injection. The protocol was immunoSEQ multiplex PCR, while the TCRdb copy is restricted to in-frame clones and leaves out a portion. The sample includes about 320,000 clones, approximately 80% of them seen just once. The specimen comprised peripheral blood, sampled in a trial of Ad26.COV2.S vaccine versus placebo. Every receptor here comes from a person between 18 and 59 years old who received the Ad26.COV2.S COVID-19 vaccine or a placebo.

The J gene is TRBJ1-3, the V gene TRBV6-5; 8 bases fit TRBD1. The CDR3 contains 15 residues. The V segment lost 7 bases and the J segment 2 bases; nucleotides outside the gene matches: 7. Looked up from germline, CDR1 is MNHEY and CDR2 is SVGAGI. The CDR3 sequence is CASTQRTGTGNTIYF. CDR3 DNA: TGTGCCAGCACGCAACGGACAGGGACTGGAAACACCATATATTTT.

The rearrangement links TRBV10-3 to TRBJ1-6; D might be TRBD1 (5 bases). V lost 7 bases and J lost 5, with 15 bases in between. The CDR3 is 15 amino acids. CDR1 is ENHRY and CDR2 is SYGVKD in the germline V gene. CDR3 coding DNA: TGTGCCATCAAGAGGGACCTGGGGGATAATTCACCCCTCCACTTT. Encoded protein: CAIKRDLGDNSPLHF.

This clone was seen more than once but under ten times. The sample has other DNA sequences that encode this CDR3 too. The rearrangement uses TRBV5-1 and TRBJ2-7; 10 bases agree with TRBD1. V lost 0 bases, J lost 5 bases, and 2 bases stayed unmatched. The germline V gene has CDR1 SGHRS and CDR2 YFSETQ. This CDR3 has 14 amino acids. CDR3 DNA sequence: TGCGCCAGCAGCTTGGGGACAGGGGGGAACGAGCAGTACTTC. The encoded protein is CASSLGTGGNEQYF.

V usage is TRBV15 and J usage is TRBJ2-4; D ambiguous. Trimming removed 1 base at V and 7 bases at J, with 8 bases between. CDR3 length: 13 amino acids. Germline CDR1 reads LNHNV; CDR2 reads YYDKDF (reference sequence). The chain's CDR3 is CATSRAGLNIQYF. In nucleotides, the CDR3 is TGTGCCACCAGCAGAGCAGGTCTTAACATTCAGTACTTC.

This clone has a handful of counts. The chain carries TRBV11-3 and TRBJ2-3; 10 positions match TRBD1. Germline V CDR1 and CDR2: SGHNT, YENEEA. The CDR3 totals 17 residues. After removal of 1 base from V and 3 bases from J, the junction contained 7 bases not matched to a gene. Here the CDR3 DNA reads TGTGCCAGCAGCTTAGTTACCGGGACAGGGGAAACAGATACGCAGTATTTT. Residues: CASSLVTGTGETDTQYF. The whole variable domain, filled in from reference TRBV11-3 and TRBJ2-3, reads EAGVVQSPRYKIIEKKQPVAFWCNPISGHNTLYWYLQNLGQGPELLIRYENEEAVDDSQLPKDRFSAERLKGVDSTLKIQPAELGDSAVYLCASSLVTGTGETDTQYFGPGTRLTVL.

This sequence joins TRBV19 and TRBJ1-3, with D tentatively TRBD1 (5 bases). The CDR3 covers 14 residues. V was cut by 6 bases and J by 2 bases, with 11 bases left in between. Germline values: CDR1 LNHDA, CDR2 SQIVND (reference sequence). CDR3 sequence reads: CASSGTDTGNTIYF. CDR3 in DNA: TGTGCCAGTAGCGGGACGGACACTGGAAACACCATATATTTT.

This chain's CDR3 is CASRRTRDSTQELFF. The CDR3 nucleotides are TGTGCCAGCAGGCGCACCCGGGACAGTACCCAAGAACTGTTTTTT. The genes are TRBV6-5 and TRBJ1-4; 7 bases match TRBD1. Trimming cost V 6 bases and J 12 bases; bases outside gene matches: 16. The CDR3 totals 15 residues. The germline V gene encodes CDR1 MNHEY and CDR2 SVGAGI.

The chain has TRBV9 and TRBJ1-1; D is possibly TRBD1 (6 bases). Trimming took off 1 base at V and 8 bases at J, with 15 bases between the two ends. Germline CDR1 reads SGDLS; CDR2 reads YYNGEE. This CDR3 is 14 amino acids long. The CDR3 nucleotides read TGTGCCAGCAGCGTATTCGGACAGACAAACGAAGCTTTCTTT. This sequence encodes CASSVFGQTNEAFF.

The chain has TRBV13 and TRBJ1-4, with no clear D. The germline V gene has CDR1 PRHDT and CDR2 FYEKMQ (reference sequence). This CDR3 contains 14 residues. V lost 2 bases, J lost 4 bases, and 8 bases lay in between. The DNA of the CDR3 is TGTGCCAGCAGCTTATTGGGTGATAATGAAAAACTGTTTTTT. This sequence encodes CASSLLGDNEKLFF.

CDR3 protein: CASSLDREGAFF. Written as DNA, the CDR3 is TGCGCCAGCAGCTTGGACAGGGAGGGAGCTTTCTTT. V gene TRBV5-1 combines with J gene TRBJ1-1; tentatively, D is TRBD1 (6 bases). CDR1 SGHRS and CDR2 YFSETQ come from the germline V gene. The germline V and J ends were trimmed by 0 bases and 10 bases, with 10 bases remaining between them. The CDR3 is made up of 12 amino acids.

V is TRBV5-4 and J is TRBJ1-1; a weak D match, TRBD1 (5 bases). Trimming stripped 4 bases from V and 7 bases from J, with 14 bases between. CDR3 length: 13 amino acids. Per the germline V gene, CDR1 is SGHNT and CDR2 is YYREEE (reference sequence). CDR3 sequence: CASSTGPTHEAFF. As DNA, the CDR3 is TGTGCCAGCAGCACGGGACCCACCCATGAAGCTTTCTTT.

V usage is TRBV10-3 and J usage is TRBJ2-7; D gene ambiguous. The CDR3 contains 11 residues. Germline loops: CDR1 ENHRY, CDR2 SYGVKD. With 4 bases removed from V and 3 bases from J, the gap between germline ends came to 4 bases. DNA for the CDR3: TGTGCCATCAGTGTTCGCTACGAGCAGTACTTC. As protein: CAISVRYEQYF.

This clone was seen more than once but under ten times. The chain has TRBV19 and TRBJ1-5; a possible D gene is TRBD1 (6 bases). Per the germline V gene, CDR1 is LNHDA and CDR2 is SQIVND (reference sequence). The CDR3 covers 16 residues. V was trimmed by 3 bases and J by 0 bases, leaving 12 bases between them. This chain's CDR3 is CASSIGQTYSNQPQHF. The CDR3 DNA is TGTGCCAGTAGTATTGGACAGACCTATAGCAATCAGCCCCAGCATTTT.

This clone was observed a handful of times. This chain connects TRBV19 to TRBJ1-6; no definite D call. The CDR3 is 13 amino acids. CDR1 and CDR2 from the germline V gene are LNHDA and SQIVND (reference sequence). V was clipped by 6 bases and J by 14 bases, with 17 bases between them. CDR3: CASSSLDLTSLHF. The CDR3 DNA is TGTGCCAGTAGCTCTCTGGACCTCACATCCCTCCACTTT.

The chain has TRBV29-1 and TRBJ1-1; maybe TRBD1 (5 bases). Germline CDR1 SQVTM, CDR2 ANQGSEA. The CDR3 is 13 residues long. The V and J ends lost 4 bases and 1 base respectively, with 10 bases between them. CDR3 sequence: CSVGRGTNTEAFF. The CDR3 nucleotides are TGCAGCGTTGGAAGGGGAACGAACACTGAAGCTTTCTTT.

The chain combines TRBV19 with TRBJ1-6, with D maybe TRBD1 (6 bases). This CDR3 is built from 15 residues. Per the germline V gene, CDR1 is LNHDA and CDR2 is SQIVND (reference sequence). V lost 3 bases to trimming and J lost 2 bases, with 8 bases between them. CDR3 in DNA: TGTGCCAGTAGTATGACAGGACCCTATAATTCACCCCTCCACTTT. It yields the protein CASSMTGPYNSPLHF.

This CDR3 reads CASRIAEEETQYF. The CDR3 nucleotides read TGTGCCAGCAGAATAGCGGAAGAAGAGACCCAGTACTTC. The chain has TRBV5-4 and TRBJ2-5; weak D call: TRBD2 (6 bases). CDR1 is SGHNT, CDR2 YYREEE, per germline (reference sequence). Trimming shortened V by 5 bases and J by 3 bases, and 11 bases separated the two germline ends. CDR3 length equals 13 residues.

This clone appeared a few times. This chain connects TRBV5-1 to TRBJ2-2; possible D gene TRBD1, 5 bases. Germline V gene data show CDR1 as SGHRS and CDR2 as YFSETQ. The CDR3 length is 13 residues. Deletions cut 3 bases from V and 4 bases from J, with 7 bases between. The CDR3 region is CASSYRSTGELFF. The CDR3 DNA sequence: TGCGCCAGCAGCTACAGGAGCACCGGGGAGCTGTTTTTT.

The J gene is TRBJ2-2, the V gene TRBV5-4; no firm D call. CDR1 and CDR2 from the germline V gene are SGHNT and YYREEE (reference sequence). This CDR3 is 15 amino acids long. The V end lost 1 base, the J end lost 2 bases, and 9 bases lay between the germline ends. This chain's CDR3 is CASSLREINTGELFF. The CDR3 nucleotides read TGTGCCAGCAGCTTGAGGGAAATCAACACCGGGGAGCTGTTTTTT.

This chain links TRBV7-9 with TRBJ1-4; TRBD1 aligns across 11 bases. V trimming: 5 bases; J trimming: 0 bases; junction bases outside the gene matches: 8. The CDR3 has 18 amino acids. The germline V gene encodes CDR1 SEHNR and CDR2 FQNEAQ (reference sequence). The CDR3 nucleotides are TGTGCCAGCAGCCACCGGGACAGGGGGAGATCAACTAATGAAAAACTGTTTTTT. It encodes CASSHRDRGRSTNEKLFF.

The chain joins TRBV12-3 or TRBV12-4 to TRBJ1-1, with D perhaps matching TRBD1 (5 bases). The CDR3 extends over 13 amino acids. The V gene lost 3 bases and the J gene lost 7 bases, with 12 bases spanning the gap. CDR3 in amino acids: CASSFQGPGEAFF. The DNA for the CDR3 is TGTGCCAGCAGTTTTCAGGGCCCGGGTGAAGCTTTCTTT.

The rearrangement uses TRBV5-8 and TRBJ2-7; a possible D gene is TRBD1 (6 bases). Germline loops: CDR1 SGHTS, CDR2 YDEGEE. CDR3 size: 12 residues. Deletions cut 1 base from V and 10 bases from J, with 12 bases between. The CDR3 region has the DNA TGTGCCAGCAGCTTGAATTTACAGGGACAGTACTTC. Protein product: CASSLNLQGQYF.

V usage is TRBV7-3 and J usage is TRBJ2-2, with TRBD2 matching over 8 bases. The V and J ends lost 5 bases and 1 base, in that order; junction bases with no gene match: 6. There are 16 residues in the CDR3. The germline CDR1 and CDR2 sequences are SGHTA and FQGTGA. The CDR3 region has the DNA TGTGCCAGCAGCGCCCGACTAGCGCAGAACACCGGGGAGCTGTTTTTT. Protein product: CASSARLAQNTGELFF.

This chain uses TRBV5-6 with TRBJ2-2, with 9 nucleotides matching TRBD2. The J segment lost 6 bases and the V segment lost 5 bases, leaving 17 bases of the junction unmatched. Germline V CDR1 and CDR2: SGHDT, YYEEEE. This CDR3 contains 18 residues. The CDR3 DNA reads as TGTGCCAGCAGGTCGGGTTTAGCGGGGGCCTGGGAGTCCGGGGAGCTGTTTTTT. Its protein product is CASRSGLAGAWESGELFF.

The chain employs TRBV11-2 and TRBJ2-5, with 13 positions matching TRBD2. Germline values: CDR1 SGHAT, CDR2 FQNNGV. Trimming at V came to 2 bases and at J to 5 bases, leaving 5 bases not matched to a gene. The CDR3 length is 16 residues. CDR3 region: CASSLLGTSGIETQYF. The CDR3 DNA reads TGTGCCAGCAGCTTATTAGGGACTAGCGGGATCGAGACCCAGTACTTC.

This clone was detected a few times. V gene TRBV11-1 combines with J gene TRBJ1-2; tentative D call: TRBD1 (6 bases). Germline V lookup: CDR1 SGHAT, CDR2 FQDESV (reference sequence). V lost 2 bases, J lost 4 bases, and 11 bases lay in between. The CDR3 is made up of 14 amino acids. CDR3 amino acids: CASSLMTGTYGYTF. CDR3 DNA sequence: TGTGCCAGCAGCTTAATGACAGGAACCTATGGCTACACCTTC.

This rearrangement joins TRBV7-2 to TRBJ2-7, with 8 bases fitting TRBD1. The CDR3 loop spans 15 amino acids. The V gene's germline CDR1 is SGHTA and CDR2 FQGNSA. The trim removed 5 bases at V and 3 bases at J, leaving 9 bases unmatched. In nucleotides, the CDR3 is TGTGCCAGCAGCAGGCAACAGGGGGATCTCTACGAGCAGTACTTC. Its translation: CASSRQQGDLYEQYF. Together with reference TRBV7-2 and TRBJ2-7, the CDR3 gives the full variable domain: GAGVSQSPSNKVTEKGKDVELRCDPISGHTALYWYRQSLGQGLEFLIYFQGNSAPDKSGLPSDRFSAERTGGSVSTLTIQRTQQEDSAVYLCASSRQQGDLYEQYFGPGTRLTVT.

Many counts were recorded for this clone. This chain joins TRBV28 and TRBJ2-5; D is perhaps TRBD1 (5 bases). The V and J ends lost 3 bases and 1 base respectively, with 15 bases between them. This CDR3 has 16 residues. CDR1 is MDHEN, CDR2 SYDVKM, per germline. CDR3 loop: CASSFRQLWVQETQYF. The CDR3 region has the DNA TGTGCCAGCAGTTTCCGACAGCTGTGGGTCCAAGAGACCCAGTACTTC.

This clone has just a few counts. V usage is TRBV5-1 and J usage is TRBJ1-4; no definite D call. The germline V gene encodes CDR1 SGHRS and CDR2 YFSETQ. The CDR3 has 15 residues. Trimming removed 0 bases from V and 0 bases from J, with 6 bases in between. The CDR3 region is CASSLVGATNEKLFF. In DNA, the CDR3 is TGCGCCAGCAGCTTGGTTGGAGCAACTAATGAAAAACTGTTTTTT.

V usage is TRBV11-2 and J usage is TRBJ1-2, with D possibly being TRBD1 (6 bases). Trimming stripped 5 bases from V and 4 bases from J, with 20 bases between. Germline V gene sequence: CDR1 SGHAT, CDR2 FQNNGV. The CDR3 has 16 amino acids. For the CDR3, the DNA is TGTGCCAGCAGCCCGACGGACAGAAACCCTGCCTATGGCTACACCTTC. Encoded protein: CASSPTDRNPAYGYTF.